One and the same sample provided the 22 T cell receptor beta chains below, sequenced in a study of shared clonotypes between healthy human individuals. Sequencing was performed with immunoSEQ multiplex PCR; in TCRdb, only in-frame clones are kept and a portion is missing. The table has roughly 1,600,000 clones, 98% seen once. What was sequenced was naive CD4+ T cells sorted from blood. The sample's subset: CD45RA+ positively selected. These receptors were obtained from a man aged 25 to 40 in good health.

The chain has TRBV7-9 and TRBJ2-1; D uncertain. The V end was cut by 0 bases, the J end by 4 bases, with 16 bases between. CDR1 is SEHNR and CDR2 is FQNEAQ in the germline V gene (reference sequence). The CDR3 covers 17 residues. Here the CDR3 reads CASSLALGGRIYNEQFF. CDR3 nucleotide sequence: TGTGCCAGCAGCTTAGCCCTTGGCGGACGGATATACAATGAGCAGTTCTTC.

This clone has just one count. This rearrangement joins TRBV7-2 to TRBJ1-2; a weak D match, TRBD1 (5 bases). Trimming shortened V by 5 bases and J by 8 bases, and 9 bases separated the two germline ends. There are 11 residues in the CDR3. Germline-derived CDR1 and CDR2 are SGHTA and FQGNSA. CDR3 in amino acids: CASSPGRGYTF. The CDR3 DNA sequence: TGTGCCAGCAGCCCAGGGCGCGGCTACACCTTC.

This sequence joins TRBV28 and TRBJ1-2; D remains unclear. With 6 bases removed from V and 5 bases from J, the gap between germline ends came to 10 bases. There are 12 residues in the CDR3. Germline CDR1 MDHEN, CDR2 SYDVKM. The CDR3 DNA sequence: TGTGCCAGCAGGGACGGGTTGTATGGCTACACCTTC. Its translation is CASRDGLYGYTF.

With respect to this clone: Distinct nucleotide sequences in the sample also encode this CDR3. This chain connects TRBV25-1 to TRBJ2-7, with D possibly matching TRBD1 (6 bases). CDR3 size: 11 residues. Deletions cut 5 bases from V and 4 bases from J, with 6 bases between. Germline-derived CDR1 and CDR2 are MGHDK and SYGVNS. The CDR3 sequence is CASSQGYEQYF. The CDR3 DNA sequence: TGTGCCAGCAGTCAGGGGTACGAGCAGTACTTC.

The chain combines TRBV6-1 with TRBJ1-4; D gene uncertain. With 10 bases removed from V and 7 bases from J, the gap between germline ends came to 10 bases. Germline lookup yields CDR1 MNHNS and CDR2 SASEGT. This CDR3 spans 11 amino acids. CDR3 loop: CATALTEKLFF. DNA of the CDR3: TGTGCCACCGCTCTAACTGAAAAACTGTTTTTT.

CDR3 DNA: TGTGCCAGCAGCGTAGGGAGTAGCGGGGACTACAATGAGCAGTTCTTC. Translating gives CASSVGSSGDYNEQFF. The rearrangement uses TRBV9 and TRBJ2-1; 8 nucleotides align to TRBD2. V dropped 0 bases and J dropped 3; count of bases not matched to a gene: 5. The CDR3 runs to 16 residues. Germline values: CDR1 SGDLS, CDR2 YYNGEE.

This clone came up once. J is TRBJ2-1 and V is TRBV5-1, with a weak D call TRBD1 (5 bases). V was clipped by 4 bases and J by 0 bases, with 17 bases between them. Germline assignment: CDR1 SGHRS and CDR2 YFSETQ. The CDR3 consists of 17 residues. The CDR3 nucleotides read TGCGCCAGCAGCATAAGGGGCCGTCTTAGCTCCTACAATGAGCAGTTCTTC. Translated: CASSIRGRLSSYNEQFF.

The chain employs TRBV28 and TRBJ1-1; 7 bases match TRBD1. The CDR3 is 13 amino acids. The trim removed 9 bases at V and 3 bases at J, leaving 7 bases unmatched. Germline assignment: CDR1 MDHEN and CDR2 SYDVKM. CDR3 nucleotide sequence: TGTGCCAGTAACAGGGGCCAACACACTGAAGCTTTCTTT. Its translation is CASNRGQHTEAFF.

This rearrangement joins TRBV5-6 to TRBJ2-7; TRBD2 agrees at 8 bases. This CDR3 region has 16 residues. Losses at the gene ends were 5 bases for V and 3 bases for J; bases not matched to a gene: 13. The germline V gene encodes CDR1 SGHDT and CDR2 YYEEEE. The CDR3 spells CASSSTAGGLLYEQYF. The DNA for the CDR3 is TGTGCCAGCAGTTCGACGGCGGGGGGCCTTCTCTACGAGCAGTACTTC.

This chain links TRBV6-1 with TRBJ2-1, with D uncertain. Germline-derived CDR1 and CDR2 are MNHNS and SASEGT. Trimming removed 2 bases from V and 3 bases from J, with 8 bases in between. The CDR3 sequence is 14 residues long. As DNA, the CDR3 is TGTGCCAGCAGTGAAATTGACTTCTACAATGAGCAGTTCTTC. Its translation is CASSEIDFYNEQFF.

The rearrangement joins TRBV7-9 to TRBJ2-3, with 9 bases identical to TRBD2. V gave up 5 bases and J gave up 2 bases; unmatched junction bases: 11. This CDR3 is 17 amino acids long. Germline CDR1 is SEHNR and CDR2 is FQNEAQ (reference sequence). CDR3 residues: CASSEIGLARDTDTQYF. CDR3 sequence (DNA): TGTGCCAGCAGCGAAATCGGACTAGCGCGAGACACAGATACGCAGTATTTT.

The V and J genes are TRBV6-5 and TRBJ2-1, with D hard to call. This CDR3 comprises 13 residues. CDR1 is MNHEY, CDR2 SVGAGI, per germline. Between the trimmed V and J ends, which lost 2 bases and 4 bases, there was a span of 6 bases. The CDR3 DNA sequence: TGTGCCAGCAGTTACGATGCTTACAATGAGCAGTTCTTC. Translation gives CASSYDAYNEQFF.

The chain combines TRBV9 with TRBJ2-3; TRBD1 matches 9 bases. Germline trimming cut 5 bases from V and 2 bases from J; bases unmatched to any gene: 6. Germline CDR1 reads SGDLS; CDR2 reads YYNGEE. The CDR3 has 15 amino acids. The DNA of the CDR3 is TGTGCCAGCAGACGGGGACAGGGTCCCACAGATACGCAGTATTTT. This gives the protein CASRRGQGPTDTQYF.

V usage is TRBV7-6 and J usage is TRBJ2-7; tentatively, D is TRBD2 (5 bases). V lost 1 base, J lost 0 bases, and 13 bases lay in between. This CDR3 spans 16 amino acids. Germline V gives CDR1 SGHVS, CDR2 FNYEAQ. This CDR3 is CASSLGGSASSYEQYF. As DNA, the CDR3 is TGTGCCAGCAGCTTAGGGGGTAGCGCCAGCTCCTACGAGCAGTACTTC.

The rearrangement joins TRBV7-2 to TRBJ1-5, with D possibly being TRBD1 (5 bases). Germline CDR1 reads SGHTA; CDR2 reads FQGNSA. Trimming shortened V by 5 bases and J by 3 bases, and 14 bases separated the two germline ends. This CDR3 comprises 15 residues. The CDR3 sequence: CASSPRVGDNQPQHF. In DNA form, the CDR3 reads TGTGCCAGCAGCCCCCGGGTGGGGGACAATCAGCCCCAGCATTTT.

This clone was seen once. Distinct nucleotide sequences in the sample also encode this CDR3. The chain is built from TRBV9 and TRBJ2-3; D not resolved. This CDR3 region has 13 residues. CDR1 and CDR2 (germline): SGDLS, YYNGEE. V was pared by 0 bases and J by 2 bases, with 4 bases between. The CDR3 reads CASSVGYTDTQYF. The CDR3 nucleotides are TGTGCCAGCAGCGTAGGTTACACAGATACGCAGTATTTT. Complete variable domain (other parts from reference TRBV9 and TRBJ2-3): DSGVTQTPKHLITATGQRVTLRCSPRSGDLSVYWYQQSLDQGLQFLIQYYNGEERAKGNILERFSAQQFPDLHSELNLSSLELGDSALYFCASSVGYTDTQYFGPGTRLTVL.

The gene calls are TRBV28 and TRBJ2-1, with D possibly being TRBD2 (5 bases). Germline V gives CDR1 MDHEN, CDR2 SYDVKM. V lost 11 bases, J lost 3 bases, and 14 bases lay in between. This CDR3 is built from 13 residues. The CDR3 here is CAVGGRSYNEQFF. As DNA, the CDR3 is TGTGCCGTGGGCGGGCGCAGCTACAATGAGCAGTTCTTC.

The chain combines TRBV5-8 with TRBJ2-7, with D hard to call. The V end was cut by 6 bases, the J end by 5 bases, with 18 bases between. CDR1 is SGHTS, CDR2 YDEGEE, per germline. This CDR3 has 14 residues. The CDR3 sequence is CASTRLMGIHEQYF. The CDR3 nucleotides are TGTGCCAGCACACGACTCATGGGAATCCACGAGCAGTACTTC.

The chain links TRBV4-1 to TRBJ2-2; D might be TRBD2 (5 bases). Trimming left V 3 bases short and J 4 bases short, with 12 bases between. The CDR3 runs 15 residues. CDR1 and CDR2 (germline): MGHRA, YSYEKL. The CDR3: CASSQGPGGTGELFF. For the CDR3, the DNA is TGCGCCAGCAGCCAGGGCCCTGGAGGCACCGGGGAGCTGTTTTTT.

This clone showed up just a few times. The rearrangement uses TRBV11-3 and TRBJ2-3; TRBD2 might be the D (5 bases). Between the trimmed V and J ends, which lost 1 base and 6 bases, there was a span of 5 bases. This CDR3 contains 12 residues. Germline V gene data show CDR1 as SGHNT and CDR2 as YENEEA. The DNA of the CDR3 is TGTGCCAGCAGCTTAGGGGAGGATACGCAGTATTTT. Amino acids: CASSLGEDTQYF.

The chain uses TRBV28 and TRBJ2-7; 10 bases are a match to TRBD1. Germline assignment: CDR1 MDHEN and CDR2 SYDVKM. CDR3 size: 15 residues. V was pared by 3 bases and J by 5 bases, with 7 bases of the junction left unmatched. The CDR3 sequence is CASSFRQGAKNEQYF. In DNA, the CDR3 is TGTGCCAGCAGTTTCAGACAGGGGGCGAAGAACGAGCAGTACTTC.

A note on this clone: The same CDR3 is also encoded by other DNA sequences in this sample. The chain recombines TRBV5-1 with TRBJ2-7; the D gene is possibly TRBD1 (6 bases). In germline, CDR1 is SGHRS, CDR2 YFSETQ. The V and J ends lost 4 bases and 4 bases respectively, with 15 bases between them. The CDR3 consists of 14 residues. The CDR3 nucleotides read TGCGCCAGCAGCCTGGCAGGGGTGACTTACGAGCAGTACTTC. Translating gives CASSLAGVTYEQYF.